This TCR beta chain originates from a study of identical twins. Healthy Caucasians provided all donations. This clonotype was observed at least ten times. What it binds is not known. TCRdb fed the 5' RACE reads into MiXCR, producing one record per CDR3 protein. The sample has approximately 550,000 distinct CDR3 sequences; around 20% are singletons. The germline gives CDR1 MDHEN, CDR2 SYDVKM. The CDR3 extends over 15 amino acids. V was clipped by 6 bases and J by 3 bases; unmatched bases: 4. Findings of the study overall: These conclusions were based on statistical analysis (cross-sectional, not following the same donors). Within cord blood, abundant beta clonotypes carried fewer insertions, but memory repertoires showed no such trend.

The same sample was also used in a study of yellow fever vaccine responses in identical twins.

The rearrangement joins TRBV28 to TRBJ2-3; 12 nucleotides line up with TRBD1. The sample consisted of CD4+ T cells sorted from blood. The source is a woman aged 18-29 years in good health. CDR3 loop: CASSRDRGRTDTQYF. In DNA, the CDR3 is TGTGCCAGCAGCCGGGACAGGGGGCGGACAGATACGCAGTATTTT.